What follows are 17 T cell receptor beta chains derived from one specimen sequenced in a study of cytomegalovirus exposure and HLA in healthy donors. The PCR was carried out with 60 Vbeta primers and 13 Jbeta primers. Assay used: immunoSEQ multiplex PCR; TCRdb lists only in-frame clones, some missing. The repertoire holds about 130,000 clones, with over 80% as singletons. The sample consisted of PBMCs. The receptors were sampled from a man between 18 and 35 years old in good health and CMV-seropositive.

The rearrangement links TRBV30 to TRBJ2-7; the D is unclear. The CDR3 consists of 12 residues. CDR1 is GTSNPN, CDR2 SVGIG, per germline (reference sequence). Trimming took off 1 base at V and 3 bases at J, with 7 bases between the two ends. The CDR3 nucleotides are TGTGCCTGGAGTGGAACTTTCTACGAGCAGTACTTC. It encodes CAWSGTFYEQYF.

The chain couples TRBV5-6 to TRBJ2-1; TRBD1 might be the D (6 bases). The germline V gene encodes CDR1 SGHDT and CDR2 YYEEEE. The CDR3 spans 14 residues. Trimming cost V 0 bases and J 3 bases, with 7 bases left between them. CDR3 nucleotides: TGTGCCAGCAGCTTGGGAGGGGGCTACAATGAGCAGTTCTTC. This sequence encodes CASSLGGGYNEQFF.

This clone was seen just once. The chain couples TRBV9 to TRBJ1-3, with 7 bases aligning to TRBD1. Germline loops: CDR1 SGDLS, CDR2 YYNGEE. V trimming: 4 bases; J trimming: 2 bases; junction bases outside the gene matches: 9. The CDR3 is 16 amino acids. This CDR3 reads CASSTRTQGAGNTIYF. DNA of the CDR3: TGTGCCAGCAGCACTCGGACCCAGGGGGCTGGAAACACCATATATTTT.

This clone has only one observation. This rearrangement joins TRBV5-1 to TRBJ2-6; TRBD1 matches 9 bases. Germline CDR1 is SGHRS and CDR2 is YFSETQ. The CDR3 is 18 amino acids. V was pared by 0 bases and J by 1 base, with 5 bases of the junction left unmatched. The DNA of the CDR3 is TGCGCCAGCAGCTTGGGTAGGACAGGGGTATCTGGGGCCAACGTCCTGACTTTC. This gives the protein CASSLGRTGVSGANVLTF.

The chain couples TRBV2 to TRBJ1-5; 9 nucleotides align to TRBD1. With 5 bases clipped from V and 2 bases from J, the junction kept 10 bases outside the gene matches. This CDR3 comprises 17 residues. CDR1 is SNHLY, CDR2 FYNNEI, per germline. CDR3 bases: TGTGCCAGCAGTCCGGACAGGGGTAATTTGGGCAATCAGCCCCAGCATTTT. Its translation: CASSPDRGNLGNQPQHF.

The rearrangement links TRBV7-9 to TRBJ1-5; D might be TRBD1 (5 bases). CDR1 and CDR2 (germline): SEHNR, FQNEAQ (reference sequence). There are 14 residues in the CDR3. V shed 5 bases and J shed 8 bases, with 16 bases lying between them. CDR3 nucleotide sequence: TGTGCCAGCAGCCCATCAGGGTATGTGAAGCCCCAGCATTTT. This translates into CASSPSGYVKPQHF.

This rearrangement joins TRBV11-3 to TRBJ2-2; D remains ambiguous. Germline CDR1 and CDR2: SGHNT and YENEEA. The CDR3 is 15 residues long. With 3 bases removed from V and 0 bases from J, the gap between germline ends came to 8 bases. The CDR3 region has the DNA TGTGCCAGCAGCTTGACACACACGAACACCGGGGAGCTGTTTTTT. The encoded protein is CASSLTHTNTGELFF. The variable domain in full, with the rest retrieved from reference TRBV11-3 and TRBJ2-2, is EAGVVQSPRYKIIEKKQPVAFWCNPISGHNTLYWYLQNLGQGPELLIRYENEEAVDDSQLPKDRFSAERLKGVDSTLKIQPAELGDSAVYLCASSLTHTNTGELFFGEGSRLTVL.

V is TRBV27 and J is TRBJ2-5; 12 nucleotides agree with TRBD2. The J call could be wrong; TRBJ2-7 is a better fit for the DNA end. Germline-derived CDR1 and CDR2 are MNHEY and SMNVEV (reference sequence). The CDR3 contains 14 residues. CDR3 in amino acids: CASSLAGGPYEQYF. As DNA, the CDR3 is TGTGCCAGCAGTCTAGCGGGGGGGCCCTACGAGCAGTACTTC.

The V and J genes are TRBV19 and TRBJ1-2, with 7 bases matching TRBD1. The V gene's germline CDR1 is LNHDA and CDR2 SQIVND (reference sequence). V gave up 4 bases and J gave up 1 base; unmatched junction bases: 6. CDR3 length equals 15 residues. The CDR3 reads CASSKRRGLNYGYTF. CDR3 in DNA: TGTGCCAGTAGTAAGAGGAGGGGGCTTAACTATGGCTACACCTTC.

A remark on this clone: This is likely a read error, given that the CDR3 carries no conserved phenylalanine or tryptophan at its end. The rearrangement uses TRBV5-6 and TRBJ1-3; D uncertain. Germline CDR1 SGHDT, CDR2 YYEEEE. The CDR3 has 13 residues. V was trimmed by 3 bases and J by 7 bases, leaving 11 bases between them. The CDR3 region has the DNA TGTGCCAGCAGCTACCGGGAGCCGAACACCATATATCTT. Amino acid sequence: CASSYREPNTIYL.

J is TRBJ1-4 and V is TRBV5-8, with D unclear. Germline assignment: CDR1 SGHTS and CDR2 YDEGEE. The CDR3 covers 12 residues. Trimming cost V 4 bases and J 6 bases, with 7 bases left between them. The CDR3 sequence is CASSGPDEKLFF. For the CDR3, the DNA is TGTGCCAGCAGCGGGCCCGATGAAAAACTGTTTTTT.

This clone was counted a single time. The chain carries TRBV20-1 and TRBJ1-2, with TRBD1 identical over 10 bases. CDR1 and CDR2 from the germline V gene are DFQATT and SNEGSKA (reference sequence). The CDR3 extends over 11 amino acids. J lost 7 bases, V lost 7 bases, and 3 bases had no gene match. CDR3 sequence (DNA): TGCAGTGGGACAGGGGGGCCTGGCTACACCTTC. Residues: CSGTGGPGYTF.

The chain combines TRBV2 with TRBJ1-1; 12 bases are a match to TRBD1. The CDR3 loop spans 15 amino acids. V lost 5 bases to trimming and J lost 7 bases; unmatched junction nucleotides: 8. CDR1 SNHLY and CDR2 FYNNEI come from the germline V gene. CDR3 in DNA: TGTGCCAGCAGTCCGGGACAGGGGGCGTCGGATGAAGCTTTCTTT. This encodes CASSPGQGASDEAFF. The whole variable domain, filled in from reference TRBV2 and TRBJ1-1, reads EPEVTQTPSHQVTQMGQEVILRCVPISNHLYFYWYRQILGQKVEFLVSFYNNEISEKSEIFDDQFSVERPDGSNFTLKIRSTKLEDSAMYFCASSPGQGASDEAFFGQGTRLTVV.

This clone was seen a few times. The chain employs TRBV6-5 and TRBJ2-3; tentative D call: TRBD1 (5 bases). V shed 6 bases and J shed 2 bases, with 9 bases lying between them. This CDR3 has 13 residues. CDR1 and CDR2 (germline): MNHEY, SVGAGI. The CDR3 DNA reads TGTGCCAGCAGGCCGACAGTCACAGATACGCAGTATTTT. Amino acid sequence: CASRPTVTDTQYF.

J is TRBJ1-1 and V is TRBV30, with D possibly matching TRBD1 (5 bases). V was cut by 2 bases and J by 4 bases, with 14 bases left in between. This CDR3 spans 14 amino acids. Germline values: CDR1 GTSNPN, CDR2 SVGIG (reference sequence). The CDR3 spells CAWSPIPGSTEAFF. The CDR3, as DNA: TGTGCCTGGAGTCCCATTCCAGGGTCCACTGAAGCTTTCTTT.

V gene TRBV27 combines with J gene TRBJ2-7; 10 bases fit TRBD2. Germline loops: CDR1 MNHEY, CDR2 SMNVEV (reference sequence). This CDR3 has 15 amino acids. The ends lost 2 bases at V and 2 bases at J; junction bases unmatched: 3. The CDR3 sequence is CASSLGSGGTYEQYF. The CDR3, as DNA: TGTGCCAGCAGTTTAGGTAGCGGGGGGACCTACGAGCAGTACTTC.

Note on this clone: One end of the junction does not line up with germline, which may come from a read error. This rearrangement joins TRBV7-9 to TRBJ1-1; D unclear. CDR3 length equals 12 residues. Germline assignment: CDR1 SEHNR and CDR2 FQNEAQ (reference sequence). The CDR3 protein is CSSTGVYTEAFF. The CDR3 DNA is TGTTCCAGCACCGGGGTTTACACTGAAGCTTTCTTT. Variable domain in full (rest from reference TRBV7-9 and TRBJ1-1): DTGVSQNPRHKITKRGQNVTFRCDPISEHNRLYWYRQTLGQGPEFLTYFQNEAQLEKSRLLSDRFSAERPKGSFSTLEIQRTEQGDSAMYLCSSTGVYTEAFFGQGTRLTVV.